A selection of T cell receptor beta chains follows, all from one sample in a study of T cell changes during pregnancy in multiple sclerosis. TCRdb keeps only in-frame clones here, not all; method: immunoSEQ multiplex PCR. This table has some 60,000 clones, around 89% appearing once. The source was peripheral blood, collected after pregnancy. These receptors were taken from a female donor with multiple sclerosis, enrolled in a pregnancy study. Both conserved end residues are part of each CDR3. The order of the fields is J gene, D gene, V gene, CDR3 protein, CDR3 DNA. The D gene is left open where the match is weak.

TRBJ2-1,NA,TRBV9,CASGLSYNEQFF,TGTGCCAGCGGACTCTCCTACAATGAGCAGTTCTTC
TRBJ1-6,TRBD1,TRBV10-3,CAISDRGWSPLHF,TGTGCCATCAGTGACAGGGGGTGGTCACCCCTCCACTTT
TRBJ1-5,NA,TRBV19,CASKLQQSVQPQHF,TGTGCCAGTAAGTTACAGCAAAGTGTTCAGCCCCAGCATTTT
TRBJ2-1,TRBD2,TRBV5-1,CASSLLAGAPSSYNEQFF,TGCGCCAGCAGCCTACTAGCGGGGGCCCCGAGCTCCTACAATGAGCAGTTCTTC
TRBJ2-2,TRBD1,TRBV11-2,CASSLVRDSNTGELFF,TGTGCCAGCAGCTTAGTAAGGGACAGTAACACCGGGGAGCTGTTTTTT
TRBJ1-6,TRBD1,TRBV2,CATPGGTGASPLHF,TGTGCCACCCCAGGAGGGACAGGCGCCTCACCCCTCCACTTT
TRBJ1-6,NA,TRBV13,CASSSEGDRNSPLHF,TGTGCCAGCAGCTCCGAGGGGGATCGTAATTCACCCCTCCACTTT
TRBJ1-1,TRBD1,TRBV18,CASSRDRVGEAFF,TGTGCCAGCTCGCGGGACAGGGTGGGTGAAGCTTTCTTT
TRBJ2-1,TRBD2,TRBV10-3,CAIGSSGGRNEQFF,TGTGCCATCGGATCTAGCGGGGGGCGTAATGAGCAGTTCTTC
TRBJ1-5,TRBD1,TRBV4-1,CASSPRGPGNQPQHF,TGCGCCAGCAGCCCCAGGGGGCCCGGCAATCAGCCCCAGCATTTT
TRBJ1-6,NA,TRBV27,CASSIRAGLTNSPLHF,TGTGCCAGCAGTATCCGCGCGGGTCTTACGAATTCACCCCTCCACTTT
TRBJ2-1,TRBD2,TRBV19,CASSTGIAGGLYNEQFF,TGTGCCAGTAGTACCGGGATAGCGGGGGGGCTCTACAATGAGCAGTTCTTC